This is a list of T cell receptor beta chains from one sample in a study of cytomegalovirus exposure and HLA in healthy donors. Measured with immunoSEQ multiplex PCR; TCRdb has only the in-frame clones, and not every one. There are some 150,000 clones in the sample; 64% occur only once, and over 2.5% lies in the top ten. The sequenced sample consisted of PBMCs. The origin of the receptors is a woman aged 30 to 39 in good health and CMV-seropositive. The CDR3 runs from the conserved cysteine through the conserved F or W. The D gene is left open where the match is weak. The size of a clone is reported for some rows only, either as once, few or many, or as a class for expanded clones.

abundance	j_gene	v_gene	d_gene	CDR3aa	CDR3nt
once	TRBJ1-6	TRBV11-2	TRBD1	CASSLNRGADSPLHF	TGTGCCAGCAGCTTAAACAGGGGAGCCGATTCACCCCTCCACTTT
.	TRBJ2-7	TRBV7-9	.	CASSRRGTLGQQYF	TGTGCCAGCAGCCGTCGAGGGACTCTCGGTCAGCAGTACTTC
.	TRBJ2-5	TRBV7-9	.	CASSLGAKKTQYF	TGTGCCAGCAGCTTAGGGGCAAAGAAGACCCAGTACTTC
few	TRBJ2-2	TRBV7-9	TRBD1	CASSATGPGELFF	TGTGCCAGCAGCGCGACAGGGCCCGGGGAGCTGTTTTTT
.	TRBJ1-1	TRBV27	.	CASSPITGSNTEAFF	TGTGCCAGCAGTCCTATTACAGGGAGTAACACTGAAGCTTTCTTT
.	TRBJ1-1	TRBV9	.	CASSARLGAAEAFF	TGTGCCAGCAGCGCCCGACTTGGGGCAGCCGAAGCTTTCTTT
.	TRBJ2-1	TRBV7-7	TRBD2	CASSSTSGVSSYNEQFF	TGTGCCAGCAGCTCTACTAGCGGGGTGAGCTCCTACAATGAGCAGTTCTTC
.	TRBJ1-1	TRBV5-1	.	CASSLSSRQMNTEAFF	TGCGCCAGCAGCTTGTCTAGCCGACAAATGAACACTGAAGCTTTCTTT
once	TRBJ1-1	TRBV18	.	CASSPQTARRNTEAFF	TGTGCCAGCTCACCCCAGACAGCCCGGCGGAACACTGAAGCTTTCTTT
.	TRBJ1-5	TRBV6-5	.	CASSSPGSNQPQHF	TGTGCCAGCAGTAGCCCGGGAAGCAATCAGCCCCAGCATTTT
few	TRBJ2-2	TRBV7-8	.	CASSRKSSGELFF	TGTGCCAGCAGCCGTAAGAGTTCCGGGGAGCTGTTTTTT
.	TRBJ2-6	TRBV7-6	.	CASSLVPSSGANGLTF	TGTGCCAGCAGCTTAGTCCCAAGCTCTGGGGCCAACGGCCTGACTTTC
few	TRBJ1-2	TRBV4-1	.	CASSHRTLTSNYGYTF	TGCGCCAGCAGCCACCGGACACTAACTTCTAACTATGGCTACACCTTC
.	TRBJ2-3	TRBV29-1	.	CSGATGSSTDTQYF	TGCAGCGGCGCGACGGGGTCTAGCACAGATACGCAGTATTTT
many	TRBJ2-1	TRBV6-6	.	CASSYYQAKPYNEQFF	TGTGCCAGCAGTTACTATCAAGCGAAGCCCTACAATGAGCAGTTCTTC
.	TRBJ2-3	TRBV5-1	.	CASSLASESDTQYF	TGCGCCAGCAGCTTGGCCTCTGAGTCAGATACGCAGTATTTT
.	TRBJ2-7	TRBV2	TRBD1	CASKKGQGGSEQYF	TGTGCCTCTAAGAAGGGACAGGGGGGTAGCGAGCAGTACTTC
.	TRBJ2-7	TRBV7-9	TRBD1	CASSLDFGTVSYEQYF	TGTGCCAGCAGCTTAGATTTCGGGACAGTCTCCTACGAGCAGTACTTC
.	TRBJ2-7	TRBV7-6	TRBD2	CASSLGTSGAFYEQYF	TGTGCCAGCAGCTTAGGGACTAGCGGGGCCTTCTACGAGCAGTACTTC
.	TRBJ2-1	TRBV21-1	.	CASSKVCLRDRYNEQFF	TGTGCCAGCAGCAAAGTATGCCTCCGGGACAGGTACAATGAGCAGTTCTTC
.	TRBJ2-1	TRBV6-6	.	CASSSHSEPYNEQFF	TGTGCCAGCAGTTCCCATAGCGAGCCCTACAATGAGCAGTTCTTC
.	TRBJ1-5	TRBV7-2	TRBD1	CASSLRGISQPQHF	TGTGCCAGCAGCCTCAGGGGGATCAGCCAGCCCCAGCATTTT
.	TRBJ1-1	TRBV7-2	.	CASSFLSGNTEAFF	TGTGCCAGCAGCTTTCTGTCGGGGAACACTGAAGCTTTCTTT
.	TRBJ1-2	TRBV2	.	CASSETGSYGYTF	TGTGCCAGCAGCGAAACAGGGAGCTATGGCTACACCTTC